Shown below are 9 T cell receptor beta chains from a single sample sequenced in a study of CD4+ T cells in melanoma. Generated by immunoSEQ multiplex PCR, the TCRdb table keeps only in-frame clones and is missing some. Here the sample spans roughly 15,000 clones, 76% being singletons. The sample comprised cells from a culture (not recorded whether cultured in vitro). These receptors all stem from a human donor with melanoma.

V gene TRBV7-8 combines with J gene TRBJ1-1; D gene uncertain. The CDR3 runs to 12 residues. Germline V CDR1 and CDR2: SGHVS, FQNEAQ. Trimming took off 2 bases at V and 7 bases at J, with 8 bases between the two ends. The CDR3 region has the DNA TGTGCCAGCAGCTTATCCCTTAGTGAAGCTTTCTTT. Translating gives CASSLSLSEAFF.

V gene TRBV7-6 combines with J gene TRBJ2-1; D is unclear. Trimming left V 4 bases short and J 5 bases short, with 9 bases between. Germline CDR1 SGHVS, CDR2 FNYEAQ. CDR3 size: 13 residues. The CDR3 DNA reads as TGTGCCAGCAGCTCGGACGGAAACAATGAGCAGTTCTTC. It codes for CASSSDGNNEQFF.

The V and J genes are TRBV2 and TRBJ2-7, with a possible D match to TRBD1 (6 bases). Between the trimmed V and J ends, which lost 6 bases and 4 bases, there was a span of 13 bases. Per the germline V gene, CDR1 is SNHLY and CDR2 is FYNNEI. The CDR3 contains 13 residues. The DNA of the CDR3 is TGTGCCAGCAGAGACAGGTCTCCATACGAGCAGTACTTC. This codes for CASRDRSPYEQYF.

The J gene is TRBJ1-1, the V gene TRBV6-1; D uncertain. CDR1 and CDR2 (germline): MNHNS, SASEGT. The CDR3 loop spans 11 amino acids. V lost 7 bases and J 4 bases, leaving 7 bases between the germline ends. CDR3 protein: CASTQGTEAFF. DNA of the CDR3: TGTGCCAGCACCCAAGGCACTGAAGCTTTCTTT.

The gene calls are TRBV5-4 and TRBJ1-1; a possible D gene is TRBD1 (5 bases). The germline CDR1 and CDR2 sequences are SGHNT and YYREEE (reference sequence). CDR3 length: 12 amino acids. Trimming stripped 0 bases from V and 10 bases from J, with 10 bases between. CDR3 nucleotides: TGTGCCAGCAGCTTGGACGGGGGGGGAGCTTTCTTT. Protein sequence: CASSLDGGGAFF.

This rearrangement joins TRBV27 to TRBJ2-7; 7 bases are a match to TRBD2. V lost 1 base and J lost 2; bases outside the gene matches: 8. The germline gives CDR1 MNHEY, CDR2 SMNVEV (reference sequence). The CDR3 is 16 amino acids. The DNA for the CDR3 is TGTGCCAGCAGTTTATACTTGACTAGCCCTACCTACGAGCAGTACTTC. Translation gives CASSLYLTSPTYEQYF.

This rearrangement joins TRBV5-5 to TRBJ2-6; D remains ambiguous. Germline V lookup: CDR1 SGHKS, CDR2 YYEKEE (reference sequence). The ends were cut back, 0 bases at V and 0 bases at J, with 7 bases in the middle. The CDR3 loop spans 16 amino acids. CDR3 sequence (DNA): TGTGCCAGCAGCTTGGCTATTGGCTCTGGGGCCAACGTCCTGACTTTC. Residues: CASSLAIGSGANVLTF.

This chain uses TRBV7-9 with TRBJ1-6, with 8 bases fitting TRBD1. The V segment lost 8 bases and the J segment 7 bases; nucleotides outside the gene matches: 10. CDR1 and CDR2 from the germline V gene are SEHNR and FQNEAQ (reference sequence). The CDR3 extends over 15 amino acids. CDR3 in amino acids: CASSLGDRNNSPLHF. DNA of the CDR3: TGTGCCAGCTCCCTGGGGGACAGGAACAATTCACCCCTCCACTTT.

V gene TRBV30 combines with J gene TRBJ1-6; D is uncertain. The V end was cut by 4 bases, the J end by 8 bases, with 15 bases between. The CDR3 is 14 amino acids. Germline V gene lookup returns CDR1 GTSNPN and CDR2 SVGIG (reference sequence). CDR3 sequence reads: CAWTPQDRDSPLHF. In DNA, the CDR3 is TGTGCCTGGACCCCCCAGGATAGGGATTCACCCCTCCACTTT.